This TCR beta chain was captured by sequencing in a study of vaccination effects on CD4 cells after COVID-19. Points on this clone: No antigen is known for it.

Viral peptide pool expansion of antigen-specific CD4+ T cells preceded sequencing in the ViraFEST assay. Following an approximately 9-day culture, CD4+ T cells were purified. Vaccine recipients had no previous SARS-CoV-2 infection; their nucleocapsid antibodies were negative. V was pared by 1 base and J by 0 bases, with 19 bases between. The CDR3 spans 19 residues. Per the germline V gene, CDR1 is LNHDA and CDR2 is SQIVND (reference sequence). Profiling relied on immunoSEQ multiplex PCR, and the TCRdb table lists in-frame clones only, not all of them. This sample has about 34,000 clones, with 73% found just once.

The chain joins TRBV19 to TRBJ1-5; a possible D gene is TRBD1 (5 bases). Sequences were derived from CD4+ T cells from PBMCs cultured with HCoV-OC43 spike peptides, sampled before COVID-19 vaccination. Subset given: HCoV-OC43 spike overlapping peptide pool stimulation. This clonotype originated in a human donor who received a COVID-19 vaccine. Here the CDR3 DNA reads TGTGCCAGTAGTATAGGAAACAGGCGGGAACTCTATAGCAATCAGCCCCAGCATTTT. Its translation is CASSIGNRRELYSNQPQHF. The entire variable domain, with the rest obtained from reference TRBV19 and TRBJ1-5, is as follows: DGGITQSPKYLFRKEGQNVTLSCEQNLNHDAMYWYRQDPGQGLRLIYYSQIVNDFQKGDIAEGYSVSREKKESFPLTVTSAQKNPTAFYLCASSIGNRRELYSNQPQHFGDGTRLSIL.